The rows below give T cell receptor beta chains drawn from one sample of a study of spatial heterogeneity in lung cancer. TCRdb reanalysed the 5' RACE reads using MiXCR and keeps one entry per CDR3 protein. The data show approximately 94,000 distinct CDR3 sequences, nearly 4.5% seen once. The specimen was lung tumor tissue, collected at surgery. All receptors come from a male donor with early-stage non-small cell lung cancer. Both conserved end residues are part of each CDR3. The D gene is left open where the match is weak. Not all rows give a size; the values are once, few, many and, for expanded clones, a class.

CDR3aa,CDR3nt,d_gene,abundance,v_gene,j_gene,len
CASSPRQGATEAFF,TGTGCCAGCAGTCCCCGACAGGGTGCCACTGAAGCTTTCTTT,TRBD1,many,TRBV27,TRBJ1-1,14
CASSPVALAGIYEQYF,TGTGCCAGCAGCCCCGTGGCACTAGCGGGGATCTACGAGCAGTACTTC,TRBD2,.,TRBV7-6,TRBJ2-7,16
CASSYPGQGPYEQYF,TGTGCCAGCAGTTACCCCGGACAGGGGCCCTACGAGCAGTACTTC,TRBD1,few,TRBV6-2/TRBV6-3,TRBJ2-7,15
CASSARGETQYF,TGTGCCAGCAGCGCGCGAGGGGAGACCCAGTACTTC,.,many,TRBV7-9,TRBJ2-5,12
CASSFGQGDTQYF,TGCGCCAGCAGCTTTGGGCAAGGAGATACGCAGTATTTT,.,many,TRBV5-1,TRBJ2-3,13
CSARDSGAGRYYEQYF,TGCAGTGCTAGAGATAGTGGTGCAGGGCGCTACTACGAGCAGTACTTC,.,.,TRBV20-1,TRBJ2-7,16
CASSQYEGGSPLHF,TGCGCCAGCAGCCAATATGAGGGTGGTTCACCCCTCCACTTT,.,many,TRBV4-1,TRBJ1-6,14
CSVREKQQGEQYF,TGCAGCGTCCGGGAAAAGCAACAGGGCGAGCAGTACTTC,.,few,TRBV29-1,TRBJ2-7,13
CASSNVLNNEQFF,TGTGCCAGCAGTAACGTCCTTAACAATGAGCAGTTCTTC,.,.,TRBV12-3/TRBV12-4,TRBJ2-1,13
CASTLSGGGGSYEQYF,TGTGCCAGCACCCTTAGCGGAGGTGGAGGATCCTACGAGCAGTACTTC,.,few,TRBV7-2,TRBJ2-7,16
CATSEFGQPQHF,TGTGCCACCAGCGAGTTCGGGCAGCCCCAGCATTTT,.,many,TRBV15,TRBJ1-5,12
CASKPGGLASPLHF,TGTGCCAGCAAGCCGGGGGGTTTAGCGTCACCCCTCCACTTT,.,few,TRBV6-5,TRBJ1-6,14
CASSLTGGEKLFF,TGTGCCAGCAGCTTAACAGGCGGAGAAAAACTGTTTTTT,.,few,TRBV11-2,TRBJ1-4,13
CASRRGQGYNEQFF,TGCGCCAGCAGACGGGGACAGGGCTACAATGAGCAGTTCTTC,TRBD1,many,TRBV5-1,TRBJ2-1,14
CASSAGYLRYF,TGTGCCAGCAGCGCAGGCTACTTGCGGTACTTC,.,many,TRBV7-4,TRBJ2-7,11
CASSPGIMNTEAFF,TGTGCCAGCTCACCAGGCATTATGAACACTGAAGCTTTCTTT,.,many,TRBV18,TRBJ1-1,14
CASSLREDTQYF,TGTGCCAGCAGCTTAAGGGAGGATACGCAGTATTTT,.,many,TRBV7-9,TRBJ2-3,12
CASSLDRGGNTEAFF,TGCGCCAGCAGCTTGGACAGGGGAGGTAACACTGAAGCTTTCTTT,TRBD1,many,TRBV5-1,TRBJ1-1,15
CASSPGTPKETQYF,TGTGCCAGCAGCCCCGGGACACCGAAAGAGACCCAGTACTTC,.,many,TRBV11-2,TRBJ2-5,14
CASSPGTGGGWDTQYF,TGTGCCAGCAGCCCCGGGACAGGGGGCGGGTGGGATACGCAGTATTTT,TRBD1,few,TRBV12-3/TRBV12-4,TRBJ2-3,16
CASSYGSNQPQHF,TGTGCCAGCAGTTACGGATCCAATCAGCCCCAGCATTTT,.,many,TRBV6-5,TRBJ1-5,13
CASSPSGPYGYTF,TGTGCCAGCAGCCCCAGCGGTCCTTATGGCTACACCTTC,.,few,TRBV5-6,TRBJ1-2,13
CASSSQGRTTEAFF,TGTGCCAGCAGCTCACAGGGGAGAACCACTGAAGCTTTCTTT,TRBD1,many,TRBV9,TRBJ1-1,14
CASSPTVGYTNTDTQYF,TGCGCCAGCAGCCCCACGGTGGGGTATACGAACACAGATACGCAGTATTTT,.,many,TRBV4-1,TRBJ2-3,17
CASRYYSGRTYNEQFF,TGTGCCAGCAGGTACTACAGCGGGAGAACCTACAATGAGCAGTTCTTC,TRBD2,many,TRBV6-1,TRBJ2-1,16
CASSPGTEFTDTQYF,TGTGCCAGCAGCCCCGGGACAGAATTCACAGATACGCAGTATTTT,TRBD1,few,TRBV25-1,TRBJ2-3,15
CSASTGTDSPLHF,TGCAGTGCATCGACAGGGACAGATTCACCCCTCCACTTT,TRBD1,.,TRBV20-1,TRBJ1-6,13
CASSQGPGVPYEQYF,TGCGCCAGCAGCCAAGGTCCAGGGGTCCCCTACGAGCAGTACTTC,.,many,TRBV4-1,TRBJ2-7,15
CASSPWPAGVEAYEQYF,TGTGCCAGCAGCCCTTGGCCAGCGGGAGTCGAGGCCTACGAGCAGTACTTC,TRBD2,few,TRBV28,TRBJ2-7,17
CASSSVSTEAFF,TGTGCCAGCAGCTCCGTCAGCACTGAAGCTTTCTTT,.,many,TRBV4-2,TRBJ1-1,12
CASSTRDRDTDTQYF,TGTGCCAGCAGCACCCGGGACAGAGACACAGATACGCAGTATTTT,TRBD1,many,TRBV7-3,TRBJ2-3,15
CSALRTGYLFF,TGCAGTGCCCTCCGGACGGGGTATCTGTTCTTC,.,many,TRBV20-1,TRBJ2-1,11
CASSLVVPGEEQYF,TGTGCCAGCAGCTTAGTAGTCCCAGGGGAGGAGCAGTACTTC,.,.,TRBV7-9,TRBJ2-7,14
CAWSITGTEFF,TGTGCCTGGAGTATCACAGGGACGGAGTTCTTC,.,.,TRBV30,TRBJ2-1,11
CASSLGTGKYEQYF,TGCGCCAGCAGCTTGGGGACAGGGAAGTACGAGCAGTACTTC,TRBD1,many,TRBV5-1,TRBJ2-7,14
CASSHPWVYGYTF,TGTGCCAGCAGCCACCCCTGGGTCTATGGCTACACCTTC,.,many,TRBV3-1,TRBJ1-2,13
CASSTGASTQHF,TGTGCCAGCAGCACAGGGGCCTCGACTCAGCATTTT,TRBD1,few,TRBV2,TRBJ1-5,12
CASSTGTGYEQYF,TGTGCCAGTAGTACCGGGACAGGGTACGAGCAGTACTTC,TRBD1,.,TRBV19,TRBJ2-7,13
CASSSPVLETQYF,TGCGCCAGCAGCTCCCCGGTACTGGAGACCCAGTACTTC,.,many,TRBV5-1,TRBJ2-5,13